The 9 T cell receptor beta chains listed next were all sequenced from one sample in a study of T cells after yellow fever vaccination (dated by TCRdb to the late 2010s). Library preparation employed 5' RACE. The listed sequencing device is Illumina HiSeq 2500. Using fastp at Q25 and MiXCR, TCRdb reprocessed the public reads and kept productive beta chains. Rows are combined by CDR3 protein, so each entry shows the most common genes and DNA. This sample is represented by around 600,000 distinct CDR3 sequences; about 12% of them were singletons. Of the sample, under 15% falls within the top ten clones. The treatment or condition label here, explained by the study, means: live attenuated yellow fever vaccine strain. The source material was PBMCs, sampled on the day of the yellow fever booster vaccination. The source is a man in his thirties or forties who received the YFV17D yellow fever vaccine.

This chain joins TRBV11-3 and TRBJ2-1, with D possibly TRBD1 on 5 matching bases. The ends were cut back, 1 base at V and 10 bases at J, with 8 bases in the middle. This CDR3 is 12 amino acids long. Germline V gene sequence: CDR1 SGHNT, CDR2 YENEEA. CDR3 DNA sequence: TGTGCCAGCAGCTTAGGGGGCAGGGAGCAGTTCTTC. The encoded protein is CASSLGGREQFF.

The chain uses TRBV7-2 and TRBJ1-5, with a possible D match to TRBD1 (5 bases). The CDR3 runs to 16 residues. Trimming took off 5 bases at V and 5 bases at J, with 19 bases between the two ends. Germline V gene lookup returns CDR1 SGHTA and CDR2 FQGNSA. Written as DNA, the CDR3 is TGTGCCAGCAGCCCACGCACCGGGGGAGGTGATCAGCCCCAGCATTTT. This translates into CASSPRTGGGDQPQHF.

This clonotype turned up a few times. This chain connects TRBV2 to TRBJ2-1, with D unresolved. The V end was cut by 9 bases, the J end by 5 bases, with 2 bases between. In germline, CDR1 is SNHLY, CDR2 FYNNEI. The CDR3 contains 9 residues. The CDR3 sequence is CASNNEQFF. The CDR3 nucleotides read TGTGCCAGTAACAATGAGCAGTTCTTC.

This clonotype has only a few counts. The chain combines TRBV5-1 with TRBJ2-1; 9 nucleotides line up with TRBD2. The junction had 5 bases not matched to a gene; V was cut back by 2 bases and J by 5 bases. The CDR3 length is 15 residues. The germline V gene has CDR1 SGHRS and CDR2 YFSETQ. CDR3 in amino acids: CASSFSGSVDNEQFF. CDR3 DNA: TGCGCCAGCAGCTTTAGCGGGAGTGTCGACAATGAGCAGTTCTTC. Full variable domain (remainder filled in from reference TRBV5-1 and TRBJ2-1): KAGVTQTPRYLIKTRGQQVTLSCSPISGHRSVSWYQQTPGQGLQFLFEYFSETQRNKGNFPGRFSGRQFSNSRSEMNVSTLELGDSALYLCASSFSGSVDNEQFFGPGTRLTVL.

This clonotype has more than one count but fewer than ten. This rearrangement joins TRBV7-3 to TRBJ2-3, with TRBD2 matching over 9 bases. Trimming removed 5 bases from V and 3 bases from J; junction bases left unmatched: 9. Per germline, CDR1 SGHTA and CDR2 FQGTGA. CDR3 length equals 16 residues. The CDR3 protein is CASSPIGSGRTDTQYF. The CDR3 bases are TGTGCCAGCAGCCCCATTGGCAGCGGGAGGACAGATACGCAGTATTTT.

V and J are TRBV11-2 and TRBJ1-1, with 7 bases aligning to TRBD1. Germline V gene sequence: CDR1 SGHAT, CDR2 FQNNGV. The CDR3 spans 14 residues. Trimming at V came to 5 bases and at J to 6 bases, leaving 9 bases not matched to a gene. CDR3 DNA sequence: TGTGCCAGCAGCCAACCGACAGGGCAGGCTGAAGCTTTCTTT. Its translation: CASSQPTGQAEAFF.

The rearrangement joins TRBV11-2 to TRBJ2-1; tentatively, D is TRBD2 (6 bases). This CDR3 has 18 amino acids. Deletions cut 3 bases from V and 4 bases from J, with 22 bases between. Germline-derived CDR1 and CDR2 are SGHAT and FQNNGV. CDR3 loop: CASSLGTLLDGRYNEQFF. The CDR3, as DNA: TGTGCCAGCAGCTTGGGGACTTTGCTCGACGGTCGATACAATGAGCAGTTCTTC.

This chain connects TRBV7-2 to TRBJ2-7; unclear D gene. Per germline, CDR1 SGHTA and CDR2 FQGNSA. V shed 8 bases and J shed 0 bases, with 14 bases lying between them. CDR3 size: 14 residues. The CDR3 sequence is CASASTTSSYEQYF. In DNA, the CDR3 is TGTGCCAGCGCCTCCACTACGAGCTCCTACGAGCAGTACTTC.

This clonotype was counted only a few times. This chain joins TRBV12-3 or TRBV12-4 and TRBJ1-2; no definite D call. The ends were cut back, 3 bases at V and 6 bases at J, with 14 bases in the middle. The CDR3 covers 14 residues. The CDR3 is CASSFRGQSHGYTF. Here the CDR3 DNA reads TGTGCCAGCAGTTTCCGAGGCCAGTCTCATGGCTACACCTTC.